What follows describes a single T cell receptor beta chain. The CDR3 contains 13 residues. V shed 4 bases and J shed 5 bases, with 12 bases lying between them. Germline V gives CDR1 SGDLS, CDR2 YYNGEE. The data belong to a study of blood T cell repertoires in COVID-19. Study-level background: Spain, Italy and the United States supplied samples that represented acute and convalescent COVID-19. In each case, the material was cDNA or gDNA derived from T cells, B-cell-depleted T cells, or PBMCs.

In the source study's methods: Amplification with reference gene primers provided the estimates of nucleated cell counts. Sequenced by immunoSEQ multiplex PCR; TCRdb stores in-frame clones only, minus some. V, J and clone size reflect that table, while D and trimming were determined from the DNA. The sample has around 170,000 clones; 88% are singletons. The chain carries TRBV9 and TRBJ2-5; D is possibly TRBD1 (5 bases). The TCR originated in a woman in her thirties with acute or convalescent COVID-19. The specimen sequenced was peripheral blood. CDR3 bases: TGTGCCAGCAGCAACAGGTTTGGGGAGACCCAGTACTTC. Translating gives CASSNRFGETQYF.